The next 8 T cell receptor beta chains were all read from a single sample in a study of cytomegalovirus exposure and HLA in healthy donors. The PCR made use of 60 Vbeta and 13 Jbeta primers. The method was immunoSEQ multiplex PCR; TCRdb's version includes in-frame clones alone and lacks a portion of them. The sample includes around 84,000 clones, over 75% seen only once; the top ten take roughly an eighth. The sequenced material came from PBMCs. Receptors were obtained from a human donor in good health.

The genes are TRBV7-8 and TRBJ2-5; TRBD2 aligns across 9 bases. Per the germline V gene, CDR1 is SGHVS and CDR2 is FQNEAQ. V trimming: 2 bases; J trimming: 1 base; junction bases outside the gene matches: 5. This CDR3 region has 16 residues. DNA of the CDR3: TGTGCCAGCAGCTTACGGAGCGGGGGGTTCCAAGAGACCCAGTACTTC. Its protein is CASSLRSGGFQETQYF.

The chain uses TRBV19 and TRBJ1-2; D call uncertain. V was cut by 3 bases and J by 3 bases, with 11 bases left in between. Per the germline V gene, CDR1 is LNHDA and CDR2 is SQIVND (reference sequence). This CDR3 has 14 residues. CDR3 nucleotides: TGTGCCAGTAGTATTGCAGGTCAGGACTATGGCTACACCTTC. This gives the protein CASSIAGQDYGYTF.

CDR3 sequence reads: CASSLDRGLTGELFF. CDR3 in DNA: TGTGCCAGCAGCCTGGACAGGGGGCTGACCGGGGAGCTGTTTTTT. The J gene is TRBJ2-2, the V gene TRBV5-6, with 11 bases lining up with TRBD1. The germline V gene has CDR1 SGHDT and CDR2 YYEEEE. With V trimmed by 4 bases and J by 5 bases, 4 bases remained unmatched. The CDR3 consists of 15 residues.

The V call is TRBV6-4, the J call TRBJ2-5; the match to TRBD2 covers 9 bases. Germline CDR1 MRHNA, CDR2 SNTAGT. This CDR3 has 14 amino acids. J lost 2 bases, V lost 10 bases, and 8 bases had no gene match. The CDR3 DNA is TGTGCCATCCGGGGCCTAGCGGGGCAAGAGACCCAGTACTTC. This codes for CAIRGLAGQETQYF.

In its sample, this clone was seen a few times. The chain joins TRBV19 to TRBJ1-1; 8 bases are a match to TRBD1. Germline V gene data show CDR1 as LNHDA and CDR2 as SQIVND (reference sequence). Trimming removed 1 base from V and 0 bases from J; junction bases left unmatched: 7. The CDR3 has 17 residues. CDR3 nucleotide sequence: TGTGCCAGTAGTATAGGACCCGTGACAGGGGTGAACACTGAAGCTTTCTTT. Protein: CASSIGPVTGVNTEAFF.

This clone was picked up one time. The genes are TRBV23-1 and TRBJ2-2; 7 bases match TRBD1. TRBV23-1 is an ORF; its function is uncertain. Trimming took 0 bases from V and 4 from J; bases not matched to a gene: 5. The CDR3 runs to 16 residues. CDR3 coding DNA: TGCGCCAGCAGTCAATCACTAGGGACAGTCACCGGGGAGCTGTTTTTT. This codes for CASSQSLGTVTGELFF.

This clone was seen a single time. The chain has TRBV15 and TRBJ1-5; 7 bases align to TRBD1. V was pared by 5 bases and J by 7 bases, with 8 bases of the junction left unmatched. Germline CDR1 LNHNV, CDR2 YYDKDF (reference sequence). This CDR3 has 14 residues. The CDR3 DNA follows: TGTGCCACCAGCTCCCGACAGGGAAAACAGCCCCAGCATTTT. Translating gives CATSSRQGKQPQHF. The variable domain in full, with the rest retrieved from reference TRBV15 and TRBJ1-5, is DAMVIQNPRYQVTQFGKPVTLSCSQTLNHNVMYWYQQKSSQAPKLLFHYYDKDFNNEADTPDNFQSRRPNTSFCFLDIRSPGLGDTAMYLCATSSRQGKQPQHFGDGTRLSIL.

The chain combines TRBV7-2 with TRBJ1-1; D is uncertain. V lost 1 base, J lost 0 bases, and 9 bases lay in between. CDR3 length: 15 residues. Looked up from germline, CDR1 is SGHTA and CDR2 is FQGNSA. The chain's CDR3 is CASSLEAAMNTEAFF. CDR3 DNA sequence: TGTGCCAGCAGCTTAGAGGCGGCCATGAACACTGAAGCTTTCTTT.